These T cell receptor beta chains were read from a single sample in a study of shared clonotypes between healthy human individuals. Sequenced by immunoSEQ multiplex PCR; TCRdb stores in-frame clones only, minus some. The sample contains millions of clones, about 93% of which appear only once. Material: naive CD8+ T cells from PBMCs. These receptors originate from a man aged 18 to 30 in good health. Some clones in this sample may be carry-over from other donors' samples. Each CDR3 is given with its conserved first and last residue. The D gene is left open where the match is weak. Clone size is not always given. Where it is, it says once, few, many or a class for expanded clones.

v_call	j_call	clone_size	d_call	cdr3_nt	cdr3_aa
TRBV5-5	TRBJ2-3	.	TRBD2	TGTGCCAGCAGCTTAATCCGACTAGCGGGACACCACCTCAACACAGATACGCAGTATTTT	CASSLIRLAGHHLNTDTQYF
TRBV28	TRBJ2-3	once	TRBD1	TGTGCCAGCAGTTTACAGCCTGACAGGGTGGATACGCAGTATTTT	CASSLQPDRVDTQYF
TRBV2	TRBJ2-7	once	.	TGTGCCACTCTCATGAGCTACGAGCAGTACTTC	CATLMSYEQYF
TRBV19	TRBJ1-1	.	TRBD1	TGTGCCAGTAGTCCGAGACAGGGAGAGGAGAACACTGAAGCTTTCTTT	CASSPRQGEENTEAFF
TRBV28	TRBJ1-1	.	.	TGTGCCAGCAGTTTACTCCTAATCGTAAACACTGAAGCTTTCTTT	CASSLLLIVNTEAFF
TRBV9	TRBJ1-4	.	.	TGTGCCAGCAGCGCCCACGTTAACCCTAATGAAAAACTGTTTTTT	CASSAHVNPNEKLFF
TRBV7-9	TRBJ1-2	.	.	TGTGCCAGCAGCTTAGTAGGCCTTAACTATGGCTACACCTTC	CASSLVGLNYGYTF
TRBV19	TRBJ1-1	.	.	TGTGCCAGTAGTTCCCAGACGGAAGCTTTCTTT	CASSSQTEAFF
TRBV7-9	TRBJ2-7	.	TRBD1	TGTGCCAGCAGCTACCAGGGGGACGAGCAGTACTTC	CASSYQGDEQYF
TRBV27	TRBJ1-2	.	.	TGTGCCAGCAGTTACTCCCTCAACTATGGCTACACCTTC	CASSYSLNYGYTF
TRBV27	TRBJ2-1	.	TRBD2	TGTGCCAGCAGCCCGCTTTTAGGTTGGGGAGGGATGGGGTACAATGAGCAGTTCTTC	CASSPLLGWGGMGYNEQFF
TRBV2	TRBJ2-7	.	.	TGTGCCAGCAGTGGCCGGGACGCATGGTACGAGCAGTACTTC	CASSGRDAWYEQYF
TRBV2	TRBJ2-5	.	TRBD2	TGTGCCAGCAGTGGGCTAGCGGGCGACCAAGAGACCCAGTACTTC	CASSGLAGDQETQYF
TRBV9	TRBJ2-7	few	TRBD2	TGTGCCAGCAGCGCCAGACTAGCGTCAGACGAGCAGTACTTC	CASSARLASDEQYF
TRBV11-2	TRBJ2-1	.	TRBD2	TGTGCCAGCAGCTGGGGACTAGACAAAAACAATGAGCAGTTCTTC	CASSWGLDKNNEQFF
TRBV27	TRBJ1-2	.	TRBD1	TGTGCCAGCAGTTTAAGGCGGACAGGGGACTATGGCTACACCTTC	CASSLRRTGDYGYTF
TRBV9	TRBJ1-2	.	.	TGTGCCAGCAGCGGTGGGAATCGGGGGAACTATGGCTACACCTTC	CASSGGNRGNYGYTF
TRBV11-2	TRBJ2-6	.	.	TGTGCCAGCAGCTTAGGGGTATCTGGGGCCAACGTCCTGACTTTC	CASSLGVSGANVLTF
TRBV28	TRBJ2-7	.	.	TGTGCCAGCAGCCTACCTACTTCCCTGTACGAGCAGTACTTC	CASSLPTSLYEQYF
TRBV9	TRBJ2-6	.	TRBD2	TGTGCCAGCAGCGTAGCTAGCGGGAGAACCCACTCTGGGGCCAACGTCCTGACTTTC	CASSVASGRTHSGANVLTF
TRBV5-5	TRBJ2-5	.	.	TGTGCCAGCAGCCACCTGCCAGGGCTTTCCACCCAACAAGAGACCCAGTACTTC	CASSHLPGLSTQQETQYF
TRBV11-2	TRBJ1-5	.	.	TGTGCCAGCAGCCCGGGGAGGGGTGGGCAGCCCCAGCATTTT	CASSPGRGGQPQHF
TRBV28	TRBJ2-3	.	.	TGTGCCAGCAGTTCCGAGACGGGACCAAACACAGATACGCAGTATTTT	CASSSETGPNTDTQYF
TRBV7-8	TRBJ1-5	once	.	TGTGCCAGCAGCCCTCAAGGGGTGAGAGGTCAGCCCCAGCATTTT	CASSPQGVRGQPQHF
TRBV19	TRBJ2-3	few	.	TGTGCCAGTAGGGCGATGGGAGCAGATACGCAGTATTTT	CASRAMGADTQYF
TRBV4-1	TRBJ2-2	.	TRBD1	TGCGCCAGCAGCCAAGTGTTTCGGGACAGGGCCCCCGGGGAGCTGTTTTTT	CASSQVFRDRAPGELFF
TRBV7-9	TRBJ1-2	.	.	TGTGCCAGCAGCTTAGCCACAGCTAACTATGGCTACACCTTC	CASSLATANYGYTF
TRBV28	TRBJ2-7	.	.	TGTGCCAGCGGCACAGATGCCTCCGAGCAGTACTTC	CASGTDASEQYF
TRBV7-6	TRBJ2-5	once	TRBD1	TGTGCCAGCAGCTTTAACAGGGGGCGCGCGGCGGAGACCCAGTACTTC	CASSFNRGRAAETQYF
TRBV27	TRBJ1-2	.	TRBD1	TGTGCCAGCAGTCCCTCCGGGACAGGAATGGCCTTC	CASSPSGTGMAF
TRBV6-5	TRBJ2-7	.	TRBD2	TGTGCCAGCAGTTACTCGCCGCGGGAGGGCCCGTACGAGCAGTACTTC	CASSYSPREGPYEQYF
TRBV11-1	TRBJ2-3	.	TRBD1	TGTGCCAGCAGAAAGAGGGTTACAGGGGCAACTAGCACAGATACGCAGTATTTT	CASRKRVTGATSTDTQYF
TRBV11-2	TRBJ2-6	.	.	TGTGCCAGCAGCGGCACTCAGGCTGGGGCCAACGTCCTGACTTTC	CASSGTQAGANVLTF
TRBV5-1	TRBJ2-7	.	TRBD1	TGCGCCAGCAGCTTCGGGACAGGGTGGTACGAGCAGTACTTC	CASSFGTGWYEQYF
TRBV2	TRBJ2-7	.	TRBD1	TGTGCCAGCGGACAGGGGGCGAGGTCCTACGAGCAGTACTTC	CASGQGARSYEQYF
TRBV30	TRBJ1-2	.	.	TGTGCCTGGATCCCGAAATGGGGGGACTATGGCTACACCTTC	CAWIPKWGDYGYTF
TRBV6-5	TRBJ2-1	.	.	TGTGCCAGCAGTACCGGACTCCGCAATGAGCAGTTCTTC	CASSTGLRNEQFF
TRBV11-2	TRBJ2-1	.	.	TGTGCCAGCAGCTTCTTAGCTCATAGCAATGAGCAGTTCTTC	CASSFLAHSNEQFF
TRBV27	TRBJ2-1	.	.	TGTGCCAGCAGTTTACTTGCGGAGACCTACAATGAGCAGTTCTTC	CASSLLAETYNEQFF
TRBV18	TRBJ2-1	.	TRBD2	TGTGCCAGCTCACCACCGACACTAGCGGGCAGCTCCTACAATGAGCAGTTCTTC	CASSPPTLAGSSYNEQFF
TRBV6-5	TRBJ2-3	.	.	TGTGCCAGCTCTTGGGGTGGCAGGGTGACAGATACGCAGTATTTT	CASSWGGRVTDTQYF
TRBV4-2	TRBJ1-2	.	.	TGTGCCAGCAGCCAAGATAAACAGGACAAAAACTATGGCTACACCTTC	CASSQDKQDKNYGYTF
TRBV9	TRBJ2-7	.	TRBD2	TGTGCCAGCAGCGACCGACTAGCGGGAGATCACGAGCAGTACTTC	CASSDRLAGDHEQYF
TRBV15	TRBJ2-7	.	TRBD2	TGTGCCACCAGCAGAGATCGGCTAGCGGCCTCCTACGAGCAGTACTTC	CATSRDRLAASYEQYF
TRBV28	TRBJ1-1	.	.	TGTGCCAGCAGTTTGCTATCGTTGGTGAACACTGAAGCTTTCTTT	CASSLLSLVNTEAFF
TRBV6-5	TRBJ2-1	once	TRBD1	TGTGCCAGCAGGACAGGGACACCACCTCACCATGAGCAGTTCTTC	CASRTGTPPHHEQFF
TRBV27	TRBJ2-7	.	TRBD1	TGTGCCAGCAGTTTCCCGGGACAGGCGACCTACGAGCAGTACTTC	CASSFPGQATYEQYF
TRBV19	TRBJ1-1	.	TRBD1	TGTGCCAGTAGTATAAAACAGGGGGTAGGAACTGAAGCTTTCTTT	CASSIKQGVGTEAFF
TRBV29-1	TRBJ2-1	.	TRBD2	TGCAGCGTTGATGTGCCTAGCGGGAGGATTTACAATGAGCAGTTCTTC	CSVDVPSGRIYNEQFF
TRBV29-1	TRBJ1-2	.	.	TGCAGCGTTGTGGTGGACTATGGCTACACCTTC	CSVVVDYGYTF
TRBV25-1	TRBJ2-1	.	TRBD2	TGTGCCAGCAGTGAAAGCGTTCGGAGCGGGACCTACAATGAGCAGTTCTTC	CASSESVRSGTYNEQFF
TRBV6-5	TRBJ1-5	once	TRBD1	TGTGCCAGCAGACCACAGGGGCTCAATCAGCCCCAGCATTTT	CASRPQGLNQPQHF
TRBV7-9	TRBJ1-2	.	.	TGTGCCAGCAGCTTAGCGTCCAGGGTCTATGGCTACACCTTC	CASSLASRVYGYTF
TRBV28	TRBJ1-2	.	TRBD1	TGTGCCAGCAGTGTCATGGCGACAGGGGAGGGAGGCTACACCTTC	CASSVMATGEGGYTF
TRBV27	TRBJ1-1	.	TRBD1	TGTGCCAGCAGTTTAATCCTGGGGACAGGGGTCTACACTGAAGCTTTCTTT	CASSLILGTGVYTEAFF
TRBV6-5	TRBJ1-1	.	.	TGTGCCAGCAGTTCCGCGCGGACAGACGAAGCTTTCTTT	CASSSARTDEAFF
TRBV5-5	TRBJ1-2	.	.	TGTGCCAGCAGTCCTCTCGGAGAGGGGGGACGCTATGGCTACACCTTC	CASSPLGEGGRYGYTF
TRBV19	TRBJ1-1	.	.	TGTGCCAGTAGTATGGGACTGCCTAACACTGAAGCTTTCTTT	CASSMGLPNTEAFF